What follows is one T cell receptor beta chain and its context. Its target is not known. Germline-derived CDR1 and CDR2 are SGHAT and FQNNGV. The V and J ends lost 4 bases and 5 bases respectively, with 14 bases between them. CDR3 size: 14 residues. No cell sorting was done before RNA was extracted from the tissue. Newly diagnosed lung cancer patients had thoracic surgery in China, August–late 2014, without prior chemotherapy. This specimen comes from a study of tumor and adjacent non-tumor tissue in lung cancer. Study details: Aged about 30 to 76 years, patients included 9 to 11 men and 4 to 6 women with stage I to III disease. Samples averaged around 4 million productive TCRbeta reads each.

General observations from the study: Tumor repertoires had a smaller top 100 clone share than normal lung.

The library came from three nested PCR rounds adapted from ARM-PCR protocols. TCRdb independently ran MiXCR on the multiplex PCR reads; one entry per CDR3 protein. The table has about 93,000 distinct CDR3 sequences, about 67% seen once. The chain recombines TRBV11-2 with TRBJ1-2; D not resolved. Specimen: lung tumor tissue. This sequence was found in a man aged 60-69 years with non-small cell lung cancer. The CDR3 spells CASSSHGSGYGYTF. The CDR3 coding sequence is TGTGCCAGCAGCTCCCACGGGAGTGGTTATGGCTACACCTTC.